These 6 T cell receptor beta chains came from one sample sequenced in a study of OX40 agonist ivuxolimab in advanced cancers. TCRdb's copy holds only in-frame clones and misses some; the assay was immunoSEQ multiplex PCR. The table has roughly 50,000 clones, almost 85% seen once. This specimen consisted of CD4+ or CD8+ T cells sorted from blood, obtained in a trial of the OX40 agonist ivuxolimab. The receptors were sampled from an adult with an advanced solid tumor such as melanoma, head and neck, liver or kidney cancer.

The gene calls are TRBV28 and TRBJ1-1; D is unclear. V lost 5 bases, J lost 5 bases, and 9 bases lay in between. CDR3 length: 12 residues. The germline V gene encodes CDR1 MDHEN and CDR2 SYDVKM. CDR3 DNA: TGTGCCAGCAGTCCCCGGTTAACTGAAGCTTTCTTT. Protein: CASSPRLTEAFF. Looking up the rest from reference TRBV28 and TRBJ1-1 gives the full variable domain: DVKVTQSSRYLVKRTGEKVFLECVQDMDHENMFWYRQDPGLGLRLIYFSYDVKMKEKGDIPEGYSVSREKKERFSLILESASTNQTSMYLCASSPRLTEAFFGQGTRLTVV.

The chain's CDR3 is CASSPGQGISGNTIYF. DNA of the CDR3: TGTGCCAGCAGCCCTGGGCAGGGGATCTCTGGAAACACCATATATTTT. The chain couples TRBV11-2 to TRBJ1-3; a possible D gene is TRBD1 (6 bases). CDR3 length: 16 amino acids. Germline V gene lookup returns CDR1 SGHAT and CDR2 FQNNGV. V was trimmed by 5 bases and J by 0 bases, leaving 14 bases between them.

This clone was picked up a small number of times. The chain carries TRBV7-9 and TRBJ1-3; D is uncertain. V gave up 1 base and J gave up 4 bases, with 8 bases separating them. The CDR3 extends over 14 amino acids. Germline V gene sequence: CDR1 SEHNR, CDR2 FQNEAQ (reference sequence). In DNA, the CDR3 is TGTGCCAGCAGCTTAGGAGGGATCGGAAACACCATATATTTT. Translated, it gives CASSLGGIGNTIYF.

The chain carries TRBV2 and TRBJ2-3; D is perhaps TRBD2 (6 bases). V lost 6 bases and J 1 base, leaving 17 bases between the germline ends. The germline CDR1 and CDR2 sequences are SNHLY and FYNNEI. There are 16 residues in the CDR3. The CDR3 spells CASRVPLPGGTDTQYF. DNA for the CDR3: TGTGCCAGCAGGGTCCCACTTCCGGGAGGCACAGATACGCAGTATTTT.

This sequence joins TRBV29-1 and TRBJ2-1; D is perhaps TRBD1 or TRBD2 (7 bases each). The CDR3 consists of 16 residues. V lost 8 bases to trimming and J lost 8 bases, with 28 bases between them. In germline, CDR1 is SQVTM, CDR2 ANQGSEA. CDR3: CSLTGGRDYQGDEQFF. DNA of the CDR3: TGCAGCCTCACCGGTGGCAGGGACTACCAGGGGGATGAGCAGTTCTTC.

The rearrangement uses TRBV5-1 and TRBJ2-7; 8 nucleotides agree with TRBD2. Losses at the gene ends were 4 bases for V and 5 bases for J; bases not matched to a gene: 5. This CDR3 has 13 residues. CDR1 and CDR2 (germline): SGHRS, YFSETQ. Written as DNA, the CDR3 is TGCGCCAGCAGCCGGGGGGGTGCAGACGAGCAGTACTTC. Translation: CASSRGGADEQYF.